This TCR beta chain was identified in a study of blood T cell repertoires in COVID-19. From germline, CDR1 is SGHDT and CDR2 YYEEEE. The V end was cut by 0 bases, the J end by 4 bases, with 7 bases between. This CDR3 is 13 amino acids long. Authors' processing steps: For nucleated cells, counts were estimated from reference gene primer amplification. Only in-frame clones appear in the TCRdb table, and some are missing; sequencing was by immunoSEQ multiplex PCR. For V, J and clone size, that table is used; D and trimming come from the DNA. Here the sample spans more than 85,000 clones, about 72% being singletons.

The source material was peripheral blood. The chain carries TRBV5-6 and TRBJ2-5; a possible D gene is TRBD1 (5 bases). This receptor was identified in a man between 60 and 70 years old with active or convalescent COVID-19. CDR3 protein: CASSLVQGETQYF. The CDR3 region has the DNA TGTGCCAGCAGCTTGGTCCAGGGAGAGACCCAGTACTTC.